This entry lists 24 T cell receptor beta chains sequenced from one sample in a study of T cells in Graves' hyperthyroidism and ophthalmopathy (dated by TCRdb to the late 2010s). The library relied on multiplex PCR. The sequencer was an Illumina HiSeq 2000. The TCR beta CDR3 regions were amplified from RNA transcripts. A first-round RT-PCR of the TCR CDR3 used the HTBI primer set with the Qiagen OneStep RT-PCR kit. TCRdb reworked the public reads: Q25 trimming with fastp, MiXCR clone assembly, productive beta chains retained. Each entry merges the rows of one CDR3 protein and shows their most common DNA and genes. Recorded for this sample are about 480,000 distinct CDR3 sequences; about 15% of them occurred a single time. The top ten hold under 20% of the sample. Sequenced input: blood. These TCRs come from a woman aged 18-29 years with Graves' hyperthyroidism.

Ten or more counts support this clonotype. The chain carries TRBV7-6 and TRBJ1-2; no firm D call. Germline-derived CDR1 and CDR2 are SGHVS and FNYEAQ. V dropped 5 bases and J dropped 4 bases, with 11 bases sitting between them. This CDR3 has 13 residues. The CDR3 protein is CASSRGRPYGYTF. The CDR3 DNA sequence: TGTGCCAGCAGCCGAGGTCGGCCCTATGGCTACACCTTC.

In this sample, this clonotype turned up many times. CDR3 loop: CASSVSGTSGYNEQFF. Here the CDR3 DNA reads TGCGCCAGCAGCGTCTCCGGGACTAGCGGGTACAATGAGCAGTTCTTC. This chain connects TRBV5-1 to TRBJ2-1, with TRBD2 matching 12 bases. The V and J ends lost 4 bases and 4 bases, in that order; junction bases with no gene match: 6. The CDR3 covers 16 residues. CDR1 is SGHRS and CDR2 is YFSETQ in the germline V gene.

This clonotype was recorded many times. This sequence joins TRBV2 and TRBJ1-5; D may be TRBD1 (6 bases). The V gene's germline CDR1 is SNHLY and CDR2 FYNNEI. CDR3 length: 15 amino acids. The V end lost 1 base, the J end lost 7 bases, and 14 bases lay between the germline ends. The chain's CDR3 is CASSEGAGVRQPQHF. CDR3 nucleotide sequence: TGTGCCAGCAGTGAAGGGGCAGGGGTACGGCAGCCCCAGCATTTT.

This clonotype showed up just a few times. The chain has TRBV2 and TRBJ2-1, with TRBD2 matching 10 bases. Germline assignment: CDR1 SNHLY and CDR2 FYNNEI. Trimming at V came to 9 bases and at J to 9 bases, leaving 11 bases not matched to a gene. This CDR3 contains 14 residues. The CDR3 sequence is CARGGASGRSEQFF. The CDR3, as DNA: TGTGCCAGGGGCGGGGCTAGCGGGAGAAGTGAGCAGTTCTTC.

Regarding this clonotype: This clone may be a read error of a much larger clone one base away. Here the CDR3 DNA reads TGTGCCAGCAGCCCTGGTAAGGAGATAAGCTCCCACAATGAGCAGTTCTTC. Translation gives CASSPGKEISSHNEQFF. The rearrangement uses TRBV3-1 and TRBJ2-1; D is uncertain. CDR1 is LGHDT, CDR2 YNNKEL, per germline (reference sequence). The CDR3 totals 17 residues.

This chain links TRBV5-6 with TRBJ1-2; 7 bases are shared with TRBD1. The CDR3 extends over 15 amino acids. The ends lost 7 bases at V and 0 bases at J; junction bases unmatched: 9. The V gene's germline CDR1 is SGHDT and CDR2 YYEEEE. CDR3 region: CASGGQTSPNYGYTF. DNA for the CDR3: TGTGCCAGCGGGGGACAGACGAGTCCTAACTATGGCTACACCTTC.

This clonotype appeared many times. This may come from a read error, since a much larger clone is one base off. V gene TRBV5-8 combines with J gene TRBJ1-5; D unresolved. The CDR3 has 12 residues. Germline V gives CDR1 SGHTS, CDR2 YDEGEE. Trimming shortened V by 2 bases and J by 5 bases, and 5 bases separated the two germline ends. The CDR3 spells CASSLRDQPQHF. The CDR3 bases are TGTGCCAGCAGCTTAAGGGATCAGCCCCAGCATTTT.

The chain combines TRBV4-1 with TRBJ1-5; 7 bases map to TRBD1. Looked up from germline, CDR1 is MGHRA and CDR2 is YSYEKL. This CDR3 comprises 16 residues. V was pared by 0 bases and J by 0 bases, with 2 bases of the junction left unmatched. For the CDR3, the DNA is TGCGCCAGCAGCCAAGAAGGGACAGTTAGCAATCAGCCCCAGCATTTT. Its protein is CASSQEGTVSNQPQHF.

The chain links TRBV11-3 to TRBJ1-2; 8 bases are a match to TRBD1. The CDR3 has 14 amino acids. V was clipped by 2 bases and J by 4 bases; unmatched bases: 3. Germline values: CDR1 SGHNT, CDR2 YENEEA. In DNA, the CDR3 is TGTGCCAGCAGCTTACCGGGACAGGCCTATGGCTACACCTTC. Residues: CASSLPGQAYGYTF.

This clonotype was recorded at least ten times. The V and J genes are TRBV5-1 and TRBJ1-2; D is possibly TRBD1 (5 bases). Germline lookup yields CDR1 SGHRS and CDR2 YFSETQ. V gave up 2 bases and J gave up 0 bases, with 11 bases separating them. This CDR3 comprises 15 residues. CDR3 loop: CASSLAGASNYGYTF. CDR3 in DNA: TGCGCCAGCAGCTTAGCCGGGGCTTCTAACTATGGCTACACCTTC.

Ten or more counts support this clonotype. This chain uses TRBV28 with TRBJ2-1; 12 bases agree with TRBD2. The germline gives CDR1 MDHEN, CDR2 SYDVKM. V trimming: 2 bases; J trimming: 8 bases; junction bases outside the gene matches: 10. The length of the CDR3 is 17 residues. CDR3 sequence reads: CASSLASGRAASDEQFF. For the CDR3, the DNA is TGTGCCAGCAGTTTAGCTAGCGGGAGGGCCGCGAGCGATGAGCAGTTCTTC.

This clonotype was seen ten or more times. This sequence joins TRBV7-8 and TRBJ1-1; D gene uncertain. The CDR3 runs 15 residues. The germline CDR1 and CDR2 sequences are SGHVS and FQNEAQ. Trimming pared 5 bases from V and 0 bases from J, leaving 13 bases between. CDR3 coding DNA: TGTGCCAGCAGCACAACCCGGACGGTGAACACTGAAGCTTTCTTT. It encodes CASSTTRTVNTEAFF.

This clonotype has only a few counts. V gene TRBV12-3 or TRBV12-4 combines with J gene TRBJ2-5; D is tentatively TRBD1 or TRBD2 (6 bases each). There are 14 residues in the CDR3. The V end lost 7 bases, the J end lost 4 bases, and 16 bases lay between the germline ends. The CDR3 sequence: CASNLSGATETQYF. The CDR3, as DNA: TGTGCCAGCAATCTTTCGGGGGCTACAGAGACCCAGTACTTC.

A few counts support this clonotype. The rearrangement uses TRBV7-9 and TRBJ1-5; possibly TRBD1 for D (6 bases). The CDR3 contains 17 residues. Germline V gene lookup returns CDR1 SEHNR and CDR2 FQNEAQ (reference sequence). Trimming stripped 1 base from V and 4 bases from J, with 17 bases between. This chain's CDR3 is CASSLVAGAGGNQPQHF. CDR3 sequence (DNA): TGTGCCAGCAGCTTAGTCGCGGGGGCCGGGGGAAATCAGCCCCAGCATTTT. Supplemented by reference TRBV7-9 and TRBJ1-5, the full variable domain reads DTGVSQNPRHKITKRGQNVTFRCDPISEHNRLYWYRQTLGQGPEFLTYFQNEAQLEKSRLLSDRFSAERPKGSFSTLEIQRTEQGDSAMYLCASSLVAGAGGNQPQHFGDGTRLSIL.

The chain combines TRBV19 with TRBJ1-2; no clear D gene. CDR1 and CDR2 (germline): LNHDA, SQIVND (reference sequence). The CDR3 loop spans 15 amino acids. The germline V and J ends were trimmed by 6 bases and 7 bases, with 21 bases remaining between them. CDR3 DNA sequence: TGTGCCAGTAGAATTTCGGGATACCAGATGGGTGGCTACACCTTC. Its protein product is CASRISGYQMGGYTF.

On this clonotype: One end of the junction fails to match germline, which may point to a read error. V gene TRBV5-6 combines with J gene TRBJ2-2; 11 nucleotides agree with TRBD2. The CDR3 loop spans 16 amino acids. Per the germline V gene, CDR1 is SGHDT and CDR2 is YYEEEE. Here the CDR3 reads CASGFPLAGGTGELFF. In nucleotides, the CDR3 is TGTGCCAGCGGCTTTCCTCTAGCGGGAGGCACCGGGGAGCTGTTTTTT. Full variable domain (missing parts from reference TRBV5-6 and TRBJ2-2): DAGVTQSPTHLIKTRGQQVTLRCSPKSGHDTVSWYQQALGQGPQFIFQYYEEEERQRGNFPDRFSGHQFPNYSSELNVNALLLGDSALYLCASGFPLAGGTGELFFGEGSRLTVL.

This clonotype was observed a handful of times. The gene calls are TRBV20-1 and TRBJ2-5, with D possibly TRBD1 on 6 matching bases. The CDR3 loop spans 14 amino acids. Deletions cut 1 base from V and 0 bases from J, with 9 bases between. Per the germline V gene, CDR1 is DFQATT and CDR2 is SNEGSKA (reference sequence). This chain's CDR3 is CSARGGQNQETQYF. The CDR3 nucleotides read TGCAGTGCTAGAGGTGGACAGAACCAAGAGACCCAGTACTTC.

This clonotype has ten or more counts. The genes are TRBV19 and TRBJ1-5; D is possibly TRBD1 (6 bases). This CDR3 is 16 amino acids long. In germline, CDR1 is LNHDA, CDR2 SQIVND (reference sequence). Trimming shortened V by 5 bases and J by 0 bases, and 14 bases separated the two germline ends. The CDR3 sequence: CASSEGGDVSNQPQHF. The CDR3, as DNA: TGTGCCAGTAGTGAGGGGGGGGATGTTAGCAATCAGCCCCAGCATTTT.

The CDR3 region is CASSLMETYGYTF. The CDR3 coding sequence is TGCGCCAGCAGCTTGATGGAGACGTATGGCTACACCTTC. The chain has TRBV5-1 and TRBJ1-2; D not resolved. The V end lost 1 base, the J end lost 5 bases, and 9 bases lay between the germline ends. Germline values: CDR1 SGHRS, CDR2 YFSETQ. The CDR3 has 13 residues.

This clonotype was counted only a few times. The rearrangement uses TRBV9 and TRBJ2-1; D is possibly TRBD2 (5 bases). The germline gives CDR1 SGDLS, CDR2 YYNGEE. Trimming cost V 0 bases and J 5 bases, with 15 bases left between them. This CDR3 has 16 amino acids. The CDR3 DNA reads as TGTGCCAGCAGCGTAGGGGCGGGTCCTGTCGACAATGAGCAGTTCTTC. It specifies CASSVGAGPVDNEQFF.

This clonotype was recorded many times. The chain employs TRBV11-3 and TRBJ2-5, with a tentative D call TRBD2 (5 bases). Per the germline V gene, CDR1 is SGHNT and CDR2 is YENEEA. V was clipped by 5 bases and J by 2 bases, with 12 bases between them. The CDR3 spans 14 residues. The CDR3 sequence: CASSPRTLQETQYF. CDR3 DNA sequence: TGTGCCAGCAGCCCGCGGACTTTACAAGAGACCCAGTACTTC.

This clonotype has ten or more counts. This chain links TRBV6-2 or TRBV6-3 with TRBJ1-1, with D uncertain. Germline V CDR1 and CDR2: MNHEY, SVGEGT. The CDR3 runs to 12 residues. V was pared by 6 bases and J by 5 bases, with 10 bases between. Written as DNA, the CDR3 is TGTGCCAGCAGGGAGCATAGGACTGAAGCTTTCTTT. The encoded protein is CASREHRTEAFF.

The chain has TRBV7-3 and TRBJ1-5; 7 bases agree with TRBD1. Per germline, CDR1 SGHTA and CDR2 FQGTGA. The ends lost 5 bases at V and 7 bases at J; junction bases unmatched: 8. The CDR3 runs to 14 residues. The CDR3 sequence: CASSKTGYFQPQHF. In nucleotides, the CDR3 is TGTGCCAGCAGCAAGACAGGGTATTTCCAGCCCCAGCATTTT.

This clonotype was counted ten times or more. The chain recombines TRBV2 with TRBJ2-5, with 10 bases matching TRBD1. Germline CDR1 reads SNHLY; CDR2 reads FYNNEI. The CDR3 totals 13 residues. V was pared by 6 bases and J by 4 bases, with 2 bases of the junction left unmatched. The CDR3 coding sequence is TGTGCCAGCAGGGACAGGGGGAGAGAGACCCAGTACTTC. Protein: CASRDRGRETQYF.